This paragraph covers one T cell receptor beta chain sequence. TCRdb analysed the 5' RACE reads with MiXCR anew, one entry per CDR3 protein. Among 4,500 to 6,500 distinct CDR3 sequences listed, 52% were seen once. Per germline, CDR1 DFQATT and CDR2 SNEGSKA (reference sequence). V lost 3 bases, J lost 2 bases, and 12 bases lay in between. This CDR3 has 14 amino acids. The gene calls are TRBV20-1 and TRBJ2-3, with no clear D. This TCR was sampled from a female donor with breast cancer. Sequencing was performed on memory CD4+ T cells sorted from blood. Subset here: memory CD4+ T cells, CD4+CD45RO+CD25-. The CDR3 DNA is TGCAGTGCTAGGGACGCATTAGCCACAGATACGCAGTATTTT. It translates to CSARDALATDTQYF.